Listed here are 17 T cell receptor beta chains from one sample, sequenced in a study of radiation and T cells in renal cell carcinoma. Some clones are missing from TCRdb's copy, which holds only in-frame ones; the method was immunoSEQ multiplex PCR. The sample contains approximately 140,000 clones, 88% of which appear only once. The time point here: baseline pretreatment blood. Treatment reported: 15 Gy SBRT to primary tumor, nephrectomy 4 weeks later. Sequencing was performed on blood, taken from a patient whose treatment included radiotherapy and nephrectomy. The receptor source for this set is a woman in her sixties or seventies with renal cell carcinoma.

This chain connects TRBV27 to TRBJ1-1; no reliable D call. Germline V lookup: CDR1 MNHEY, CDR2 SMNVEV (reference sequence). This CDR3 has 15 residues. V lost 0 bases and J lost 3, with 11 bases in between. CDR3 in DNA: TGTGCCAGCAGTTTATCGCTGGTTCGGGACACTGAAGCTTTCTTT. This sequence encodes CASSLSLVRDTEAFF.

The rearrangement uses TRBV6-6 and TRBJ1-5; 10 nucleotides agree with TRBD1. The CDR3 is 14 amino acids. J gave up 7 bases and V 6 bases, and 6 bases lay outside the gene matches. Germline CDR1 and CDR2: MNHNY and SVGAGI (reference sequence). CDR3 loop: CASSRDRGIQPQHF. The CDR3, as DNA: TGTGCCAGCAGCCGGGACAGGGGTATCCAGCCCCAGCATTTT.

The V call is TRBV5-1, the J call TRBJ2-3; a weak D match, TRBD2 (6 bases). V was pared by 0 bases and J by 4 bases, with 12 bases between. CDR1 is SGHRS and CDR2 is YFSETQ in the germline V gene. The CDR3 totals 15 residues. The CDR3 protein is CASSLVGGNADTQYF. In DNA, the CDR3 is TGCGCCAGCAGCTTGGTTGGCGGGAACGCAGATACGCAGTATTTT.

The gene calls are TRBV28 and TRBJ2-7; D might be TRBD2 (6 bases). There are 14 residues in the CDR3. Germline CDR1 is MDHEN and CDR2 is SYDVKM. The V and J ends lost 2 bases and 8 bases respectively, with 16 bases between them. CDR3 in amino acids: CASSLHAGPSKQYF. CDR3 DNA: TGTGCCAGCAGTTTACATGCGGGGCCCTCGAAGCAGTACTTC.

This chain joins TRBV18 and TRBJ2-4, with TRBD1 matching 9 bases. This CDR3 spans 16 amino acids. J lost 4 bases, V lost 4 bases, and 8 bases had no gene match. In germline, CDR1 is KGHSH, CDR2 LQKENI. In DNA form, the CDR3 reads TGTGCCAGCTCACTGACTTGGACAGGGGAGAAAAACATTCAGTACTTC. Translating gives CASSLTWTGEKNIQYF.

With regard to this clone: The junction does not match germline at one end; this may be a read error. This chain uses TRBV6-1 with TRBJ1-5; 7 positions match TRBD1. The CDR3 extends over 15 amino acids. In germline, CDR1 is MNHNS, CDR2 SASEGT. In nucleotides, the CDR3 is TGTGCCACCAGTACTAATGACAGGGTCGGTCAGCCCCAGCATTTT. Its protein is CATSTNDRVGQPQHF.

The chain employs TRBV7-9 and TRBJ1-1; 7 nucleotides agree with TRBD1. Germline trimming cut 0 bases from V and 1 base from J; bases unmatched to any gene: 2. This CDR3 is 15 amino acids long. From germline, CDR1 is SEHNR and CDR2 FQNEAQ (reference sequence). CDR3 DNA sequence: TGTGCCAGCAGCTTAGCGGGACAGAAGAACACTGAAGCTTTCTTT. It is translated as CASSLAGQKNTEAFF.

The rearrangement links TRBV6-1 to TRBJ2-6; D is uncertain. The germline CDR1 and CDR2 sequences are MNHNS and SASEGT. This CDR3 region has 20 residues. V was cut by 1 base and J by 0 bases, with 19 bases left in between. The CDR3 protein is CASSEERIDWNLSGANVLTF. CDR3 nucleotides: TGTGCCAGCAGTGAAGAAAGGATTGATTGGAACCTCTCTGGGGCCAACGTCCTGACTTTC.

V is TRBV4-3 and J is TRBJ1-6; 7 bases line up with TRBD1. There are 15 residues in the CDR3. V lost 3 bases and J lost 4; bases outside the gene matches: 3. CDR1 is LGHNA, CDR2 YSLEER, per germline. DNA of the CDR3: TGCGCCAGCAGCCACGGGACAGCTTATAATTCACCCCTCCACTTT. Its protein is CASSHGTAYNSPLHF.

This clone was found a few times. CDR3 in amino acids: CASSELSGANVLTF. CDR3 coding DNA: TGTGCCAGCAGTGAACTATCTGGGGCCAACGTCCTGACTTTC. The V gene is TRBV2, the J gene TRBJ2-6; D is unresolved. The CDR3 is made up of 14 amino acids. V was pared by 2 bases and J by 1 base, with 3 bases between. The germline V gene has CDR1 SNHLY and CDR2 FYNNEI.

The genes are TRBV15 and TRBJ1-1; D not certain. The V end lost 10 bases, the J end lost 0 bases, and 12 bases lay between the germline ends. There are 13 residues in the CDR3. CDR1 LNHNV and CDR2 YYDKDF come from the germline V gene (reference sequence). The CDR3 coding sequence is TGTGCCATAAGTGAAACCATGAACACTGAAGCTTTCTTT. It translates to CAISETMNTEAFF. Full variable domain (rest looked up from reference TRBV15 and TRBJ1-1): DAMVIQNPRYQVTQFGKPVTLSCSQTLNHNVMYWYQQKSSQAPKLLFHYYDKDFNNEADTPDNFQSRRPNTSFCFLDIRSPGLGDTAMYLCAISETMNTEAFFGQGTRLTVV.

The chain has TRBV30 and TRBJ2-1; D is unresolved. CDR1 and CDR2 from the germline V gene are GTSNPN and SVGIG (reference sequence). The CDR3 sequence is 12 residues long. V was shortened by 1 base and J by 6 bases, with 7 bases between the two germline ends. The CDR3 spells CAWSAGINEQFF. CDR3 coding DNA: TGTGCCTGGAGTGCCGGAATCAATGAGCAGTTCTTC.

The rearrangement links TRBV21-1 to TRBJ1-4. TRBV21-1 is classified as a pseudogene. CDR3 length: 14 amino acids. CDR3 nucleotide sequence: TGTGCCAGCAGGGGGAAAGGGATGTGTGAAAAACTGTTTTTT. It encodes CASRGKGMCEKLFF.

This chain joins TRBV6-1 and TRBJ1-3; possible D gene TRBD1, 5 bases. Per the germline V gene, CDR1 is MNHNS and CDR2 is SASEGT. The CDR3 runs to 14 residues. Trimming left V 7 bases short and J 2 bases short, with 12 bases between. The CDR3 spells CASNLRTTGNTIYF. In nucleotides, the CDR3 is TGTGCCAGCAATCTTAGGACAACTGGAAACACCATATATTTT.

The rearrangement links TRBV19 to TRBJ1-2, with TRBD1 identical over 9 bases. The CDR3 runs to 15 residues. The J segment lost 6 bases and the V segment lost 5 bases, leaving 10 bases of the junction unmatched. CDR1 is LNHDA and CDR2 is SQIVND in the germline V gene (reference sequence). The CDR3 spells CASSAPGTGNHGYTF. CDR3 in DNA: TGTGCCAGTAGTGCCCCCGGGACAGGGAATCATGGCTACACCTTC.

This clone was observed a single time. This chain links TRBV11-3 with TRBJ1-2, with D possibly matching TRBD1 (5 bases). Germline V gene sequence: CDR1 SGHNT, CDR2 YENEEA. V lost 1 base to trimming and J lost 6 bases, with 9 bases between them. This CDR3 comprises 13 residues. CDR3 residues: CASSLGGGDGYTF. Written as DNA, the CDR3 is TGTGCCAGCAGCTTAGGCGGGGGTGATGGCTACACCTTC.

CDR3 sequence (DNA): TGTGCCAGTAGTAGGCAGGGCTTTGGCTACACCTTC. Protein sequence: CASSRQGFGYTF. This rearrangement joins TRBV19 to TRBJ1-2; tentatively, D is TRBD1 (5 bases). The CDR3 consists of 12 residues. V was trimmed by 4 bases and J by 7 bases, leaving 10 bases between them. Germline loops: CDR1 LNHDA, CDR2 SQIVND (reference sequence).